This is a list of T cell receptor beta chains from one sample in a study of shared clonotypes between healthy human individuals. Here immunoSEQ multiplex PCR was the method, and the copy in TCRdb shows in-frame clones only, minus some. The table includes 1,400,000 or so clones, 98% detected once. The sequenced sample consisted of naive CD4+ T cells sorted from blood. The receptors were sampled from a man aged 25-40 years in good health. The CDR3 runs from the conserved cysteine through the conserved F or W. Each record gives: CDR3 DNA, CDR3 protein, J gene, V gene, clone size, D gene. The D gene is left open where the match is weak. Expanded clones get a size class; other rows say once, few or many, or leave the size out.

DNA: TGTGCCAGCAGCTTGGTTGGGTCGCAGCAGCCCCAGCATTTT; CDR3: CASSLVGSQQPQHF; J: TRBJ1-5; V: TRBV5-6; size: -; D: -
DNA: TGTGCCAGTAGTATAATTGCCAGAACTAATGAAAAACTGTTTTTT; CDR3: CASSIIARTNEKLFF; J: TRBJ1-4; V: TRBV19; size: -; D: -
DNA: TGCGCCAGCAGCCGGGTGCTACGGGACAGGGGCTCCTACGAGCAGTACTTC; CDR3: CASSRVLRDRGSYEQYF; J: TRBJ2-7; V: TRBV4-1; size: -; D: TRBD1
DNA: TGTGCCAGCTCCCCCCCAGGGGTAGCAGATACGCAGTATTTT; CDR3: CASSPPGVADTQYF; J: TRBJ2-3; V: TRBV18; size: -; D: -
DNA: TGTGCCAGCAGCCTCCAGGGGGCGCGTGCCGAGCAGTTCTTC; CDR3: CASSLQGARAEQFF; J: TRBJ2-1; V: TRBV7-2; size: -; D: TRBD1
DNA: TGTGCCAGCAGCTTAGCAGGCAGGACCTACAATGAGCAGTTCTTC; CDR3: CASSLAGRTYNEQFF; J: TRBJ2-1; V: TRBV7-6; size: -; D: -
DNA: TGTGCCAGCTCACGTTCCAGGGACAATGAGCAGTTCTTC; CDR3: CASSRSRDNEQFF; J: TRBJ2-1; V: TRBV18; size: -; D: -
DNA: TGTGCCAGCAGCTCGTACCGACAGAGCAGGAACTATGGCTACACCTTC; CDR3: CASSSYRQSRNYGYTF; J: TRBJ1-2; V: TRBV7-9; size: -; D: -
DNA: TGTGCCAGTAGTTCCGACAGTTGGGTTCAGCCCCAGCATTTT; CDR3: CASSSDSWVQPQHF; J: TRBJ1-5; V: TRBV19; size: -; D: -
DNA: TGTGCCAGCAGTGAATTTTCGGGCCCAGTTCGGGGCTACACCTTC; CDR3: CASSEFSGPVRGYTF; J: TRBJ1-2; V: TRBV25-1; size: once; D: -
DNA: TGTGCCAGCAGTGCTCGACAGGGTGCGGGCACCGGGGAGCTGTTTTTT; CDR3: CASSARQGAGTGELFF; J: TRBJ2-2; V: TRBV6-1; size: -; D: TRBD1
DNA: TGTGCCAGCAGACCGGGGGACGGACACACAGATACGCAGTATTTT; CDR3: CASRPGDGHTDTQYF; J: TRBJ2-3; V: TRBV9; size: -; D: -
DNA: TGTGCCAGCAGCTTCGCGACTAGCGGGGCCGTCGGGGAGCTGTTTTTT; CDR3: CASSFATSGAVGELFF; J: TRBJ2-2; V: TRBV7-8; size: -; D: TRBD2